This T cell receptor beta chain was retrieved from a study of T-cell reconstitution after alpha-beta-depleted transplantation in children. Overall study results and limits: Surviving recipient T cells and thymic progenitors underlay high day-60 TCRbeta diversity in some patients.

Preparing the TCRbeta library involved the use of unique molecular identifiers. Each CDR3 protein gets one entry after TCRdb re-called the PCR reads with MiXCR. The table records about 300,000 distinct CDR3 sequences, around 10% of them present only once. This clonotype has at least ten counts. Its target is unknown. The clonotype was recovered from a boy younger than two with acute myeloid leukemia, due to receive a stem cell transplant. The source was PBMCs, collected before TCRalphabeta/CD19-depleted stem cell transplant.

CDR3 sequence reads: CASSRQGRDEKLFF. In nucleotides, the CDR3 is TGTGCCAGCAGTCGACAGGGCCGAGATGAAAAACTGTTTTTT. The chain has TRBV6-5 and TRBJ1-4, with 7 positions matching TRBD1. Germline assignment: CDR1 MNHEY and CDR2 SVGAGI. Trimming took 5 bases from V and 6 from J; bases not matched to a gene: 6. This CDR3 is 14 amino acids long.